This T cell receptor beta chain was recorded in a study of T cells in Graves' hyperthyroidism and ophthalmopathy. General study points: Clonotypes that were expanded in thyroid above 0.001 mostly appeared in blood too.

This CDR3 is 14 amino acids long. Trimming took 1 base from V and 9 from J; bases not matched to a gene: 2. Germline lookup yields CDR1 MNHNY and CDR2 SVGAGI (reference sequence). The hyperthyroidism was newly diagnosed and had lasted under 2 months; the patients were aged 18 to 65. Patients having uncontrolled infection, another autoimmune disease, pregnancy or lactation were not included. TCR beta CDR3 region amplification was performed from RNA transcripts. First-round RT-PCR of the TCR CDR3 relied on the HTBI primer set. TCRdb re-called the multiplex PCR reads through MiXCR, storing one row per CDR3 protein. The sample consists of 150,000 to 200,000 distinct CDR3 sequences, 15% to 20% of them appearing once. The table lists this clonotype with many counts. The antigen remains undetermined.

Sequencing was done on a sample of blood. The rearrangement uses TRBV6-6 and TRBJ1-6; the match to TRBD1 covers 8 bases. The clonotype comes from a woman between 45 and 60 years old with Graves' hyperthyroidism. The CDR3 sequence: CASSYYRGSSPLHF. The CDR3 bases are TGTGCCAGCAGTTACTACAGGGGGTCTTCACCCCTCCACTTT.